A single TCR beta chain is shown here with its context. This clonotype has a handful of counts. Its antigen is not yet known. Base-call qualities are not available, and no considerably larger clone is one nucleotide away. This sample was taken from a study of T cells after yellow fever vaccination (dated by TCRdb to about 2019). About the investigation overall: The SMART-Seq v4 Ultra Low Input RNA kit was used to prepare libraries from fractions with low cell numbers. Bulk TCR alpha and beta repertoires were sequenced longitudinally to track T-cell clones before and after primary and booster YFV17D yellow fever vaccination. Two healthy male donors, one aged 18 to 29 and one aged 30 to 40 years, made up the cohort. Bulk PBMC replicates and cell subsets were isolated from blood drawn at multiple timepoints before and after both primary and secondary immunization.

General study outcomes and caveats: Because the study included only a couple of donors, the extent to which the findings can be generalized is limited. Because abundant contaminating clonotypes from the bulk population could be contained in FACS-sorted repertoires, computational filtering was required. A small share of clonotypes occurred in both CD4 and CD8 compartments, likely arising from convergent recombination. The secondary T-cell response was weaker than the primary response but faster, peaking on day 5 instead of day 15. After the booster, most clones that had expanded after primary vaccination were detected again (over 95% of CD4 and around nine tenths of CD8), suggesting broad maintenance of memory.

Inclusive of the bounding cysteine and phenylalanine, the CDR3 is 14 residues long. Here the CDR3 DNA is all that survives: 42 bases in frame from base 1. CDR1 and CDR2, per the germline V gene (reference sequence), are GTSNPN and SVGIG. V is shortened by 3 bases, J by 2 bases, and the region joining them spans 10 bases. Taken with the paper, the label for treatment or condition translates to: live attenuated yellow fever vaccine strain. At each blood-draw timepoint, two biological replicates of bulk PBMCs were collected. A standard Ficoll-Paque protocol was used to isolate PBMCs from peripheral blood. TriZol was used to extract RNA from bulk PBMCs, from CD4 and CD8 fractions, and from dextramer-positive and dextramer-negative fractions. Sequenced on an Illumina NovaSeq 6000. TCR cDNA was synthesized by 5'RACE template switching, through which a universal primer site and unique molecular identifiers were introduced. Priming for cDNA synthesis came from both the TCR alpha and TCR beta constant segments. Libraries were amplified in two PCR steps, with sample barcodes and sequencing adapters added in the second step. Sequencing of libraries was performed on Illumina HiSeq 2500 (2x100 bp) or NovaSeq (2x150 bp). The authors processed their data as follows. Reads were demultiplexed and collapsed into UMI consensus sequences with MIGEC, and V(D)J alignment was performed with MiXCR. Using edgeR on replicate PBMC samples, clonotypes were called vaccine-responding if FDR was below 0.01 and the log2 fold change was above 5 up to day 15. Each bulk clonotype was labeled CD4 or CD8 based on which sequenced repertoire, CD4 or CD8, contained the clonotype at higher abundance. TCRdb itself trimmed the public reads at Q25 with fastp, ran MiXCR and retained productive beta chains. Duplicate CDR3 protein sequences are folded into a single record with the most common DNA and genes. Here the V and J calls rest on TCRdb's processing, not on the authors' analysis. For this sample the table gives roughly 330,000 distinct CDR3 sequences, of which around 3.9% were detected only once. Roughly 24% of the sample is taken by the ten largest.

The sequence was obtained from a man younger than 30 who received the YFV17D yellow fever vaccine. Sequencing was performed on PBMCs, taken 5 days after the yellow fever booster vaccination. The chain employs TRBV30 and TRBJ2-2; the D gene remains uncertain. The DNA reads TGTGCCTGGAGGAGGACCTTAAACACCGGGGAGCTGTTTTTT. Its translation reads: CAWRRTLNTGELFF.